This section outlines one T cell receptor beta chain sequence together with its context. The CDR3 has 15 amino acids. Germline V CDR1 and CDR2: SGHVS, FNYEAQ. The data were taken from a study of T cells expressing NK-cell markers. TCRdb reprocessed the 5' RACE reads and keeps a single row for each CDR3 protein, giving no DNA. In all, the sample yields about 260,000 distinct CDR3 sequences. This receptor was identified in a man between 18 and 35 years old in good health. V gene TRBV7-6 combines with J gene TRBJ2-2; with no DNA, the TCRdb D assignment of TRBD1 cannot be verified. What was sequenced was blood T cells: a sorted CD56 or NKG2C T cell subset, CD4+ or CD8+ T cells, or bulk PBMC T cells (not recorded which). CDR3: CASSLLPLNTGELFF.